The 25 T cell receptor beta chains below come from one sample, sequenced in a study of identifying expanded T cells in peripheral blood. Assay: immunoSEQ multiplex PCR; the TCRdb copy retains only in-frame clones and omits some. The sample comprises 100,000 or so clones, around 89% of which are singletons, and 15% to 20% rests with the top ten. Sequencing was done on a sample of blood. The receptors originated from a person aged 18 to 70 in good health.

This sequence joins TRBV9 and TRBJ2-7; TRBD2 agrees at 10 bases. The germline gives CDR1 SGDLS, CDR2 YYNGEE. This CDR3 comprises 15 residues. V lost 3 bases, J lost 6 bases, and 9 bases stayed unmatched. This chain's CDR3 is CASSASSGGLGEQYF. The DNA of the CDR3 is TGTGCCAGCAGCGCATCTAGCGGGGGACTGGGCGAGCAGTACTTC.

This clone was seen a few times. The V gene is TRBV4-2, the J gene TRBJ2-7, with D perhaps matching TRBD1 or TRBD2 (5 bases each). CDR3 size: 14 residues. V gave up 6 bases and J gave up 1 base, with 13 bases separating them. Germline CDR1 and CDR2: LGHNA and YNFKEQ. The CDR3 region has the DNA TGTGCCAGCAGTGGGACCTCCGGATCCTACGAGCAGTACTTC. It codes for CASSGTSGSYEQYF.

This clone has more than one count but fewer than ten. The V gene is TRBV6-6, the J gene TRBJ2-7; TRBD1 aligns across 10 bases. The CDR3 is 15 amino acids. Germline V gene data show CDR1 as MNHNY and CDR2 as SVGAGI (reference sequence). The J segment lost 4 bases and the V segment lost 6 bases, leaving 9 bases of the junction unmatched. This chain's CDR3 is CASSPGVDRGYEQYF. CDR3 DNA sequence: TGTGCCAGCAGCCCAGGCGTGGACAGGGGGTACGAGCAGTACTTC.

The chain is built from TRBV7-9 and TRBJ2-7, with D tentatively TRBD1 (5 bases). Germline V lookup: CDR1 SEHNR, CDR2 FQNEAQ (reference sequence). Trimming left V 1 base short and J 5 bases short, with 18 bases between. The CDR3 totals 16 residues. CDR3 coding DNA: TGTGCCAGCAGCTTAGAGCCCTACAGGCCCAAGGACGAGCAGTACTTC. Translated, it gives CASSLEPYRPKDEQYF.

The rearrangement links TRBV30 to TRBJ1-1; possibly TRBD1 for D (5 bases). Germline assignment: CDR1 GTSNPN and CDR2 SVGIG (reference sequence). The V end lost 0 bases, the J end lost 5 bases, and 10 bases lay between the germline ends. The CDR3 covers 13 residues. The chain's CDR3 is CAWSVLRGTEAFF. DNA for the CDR3: TGTGCCTGGAGTGTACTGAGGGGAACTGAAGCTTTCTTT.

This rearrangement joins TRBV6-5 to TRBJ1-5; D is undetermined. V lost 8 bases to trimming and J lost 2 bases, with 10 bases between them. CDR1 and CDR2 from the germline V gene are MNHEY and SVGAGI. CDR3 length: 13 residues. CDR3 DNA: TGTGCCAGCGGGATAGACGGCAATCAGCCCCAGCATTTT. Protein: CASGIDGNQPQHF.

This sequence joins TRBV10-3 and TRBJ2-5; D remains ambiguous. With 6 bases removed from V and 5 bases from J, the gap between germline ends came to 16 bases. Germline CDR1 is ENHRY and CDR2 is SYGVKD. The CDR3 length is 14 residues. CDR3 sequence (DNA): TGTGCCATCAGCTCTAAGACCGCCCGGGAGACCCAGTACTTC. Amino acids: CAISSKTARETQYF.

The CDR3 reads CATLAQDPGRLAKNIQYF. In DNA form, the CDR3 reads TGTGCCACACTAGCCCAAGACCCGGGACGGCTAGCCAAAAACATTCAGTACTTC. The V gene is TRBV2, the J gene TRBJ2-4, with a tentative D call TRBD2 (6 bases). CDR3 length: 18 amino acids. The germline gives CDR1 SNHLY, CDR2 FYNNEI. V was trimmed by 10 bases and J by 0 bases, leaving 25 bases between them. The full variable domain, in which reference TRBV2 and TRBJ2-4 provide the parts outside the CDR3, is EPEVTQTPSHQVTQMGQEVILRCVPISNHLYFYWYRQILGQKVEFLVSFYNNEISEKSEIFDDQFSVERPDGSNFTLKIRSTKLEDSAMYFCATLAQDPGRLAKNIQYFGAGTRLSVL.

The chain combines TRBV27 with TRBJ2-2, with D unclear. The CDR3 has 11 amino acids. The V end was cut by 3 bases, the J end by 6 bases, with 2 bases between. Per the germline V gene, CDR1 is MNHEY and CDR2 is SMNVEV (reference sequence). Written as DNA, the CDR3 is TGTGCCAGCAGTTTCGCCGGGGAGCTGTTTTTT. It specifies CASSFAGELFF.

This clone was counted between two and nine times. The chain recombines TRBV27 with TRBJ2-7; D not resolved. Germline-derived CDR1 and CDR2 are MNHEY and SMNVEV (reference sequence). V was clipped by 5 bases and J by 4 bases, with 12 bases between them. The CDR3 sequence is 13 residues long. CDR3 sequence (DNA): TGTGCCAGCAGTCCCCTGGACGGATACGAGCAGTACTTC. As protein: CASSPLDGYEQYF.

V usage is TRBV19 and J usage is TRBJ2-7, with D unresolved. CDR1 is LNHDA and CDR2 is SQIVND in the germline V gene (reference sequence). Trimming removed 10 bases at V and 0 bases at J, with 13 bases between. CDR3 length equals 13 residues. CDR3 residues: CAKKARLSYEQYF. The CDR3 bases are TGTGCCAAAAAGGCCAGGCTCTCCTACGAGCAGTACTTC.

CDR3 sequence: CATSIAGGPSSQPQHF. The CDR3 DNA sequence: TGTGCCACCAGCATTGCGGGGGGACCTTCAAGTCAGCCCCAGCATTTT. The rearrangement joins TRBV15 to TRBJ1-5, with a tentative D call TRBD1 (5 bases). From germline, CDR1 is LNHNV and CDR2 YYDKDF (reference sequence). Trimming removed 4 bases at V and 6 bases at J, with 19 bases between. The CDR3 runs 16 residues. The full variable domain, completed using reference TRBV15 and TRBJ1-5, is DAMVIQNPRYQVTQFGKPVTLSCSQTLNHNVMYWYQQKSSQAPKLLFHYYDKDFNNEADTPDNFQSRRPNTSFCFLDIRSPGLGDTAMYLCATSIAGGPSSQPQHFGDGTRLSIL.

This clone showed up just once. Written as DNA, the CDR3 is TGCGCCAGCAGCCAAGGCGGGAGAGGGTTCGATCAGCCCCAGCATTTT. Its protein is CASSQGGRGFDQPQHF. The rearrangement links TRBV4-1 to TRBJ1-5, with no clear D. The CDR3 has 16 amino acids. V lost 1 base and J 5 bases, leaving 15 bases between the germline ends. Germline CDR1 reads MGHRA; CDR2 reads YSYEKL.

The chain links TRBV7-9 to TRBJ2-5; a possible D gene is TRBD1 (5 bases). The germline gives CDR1 SEHNR, CDR2 FQNEAQ (reference sequence). V was clipped by 1 base and J by 5 bases, with 14 bases between them. The CDR3 has 15 amino acids. The CDR3 DNA follows: TGTGCCAGCAGCTTAGTGGCTGGGCAGGGTGAGACCCAGTACTTC. Residues: CASSLVAGQGETQYF.

The CDR3 is CASSLRVGSGNTEAFF. CDR3 nucleotide sequence: TGTGCCAGCAGTTTAAGGGTTGGTAGCGGAAACACTGAAGCTTTCTTT. The gene calls are TRBV28 and TRBJ1-1; D unclear. The CDR3 sequence is 16 residues long. V was shortened by 2 bases and J by 2 bases, with 15 bases between the two germline ends. Per the germline V gene, CDR1 is MDHEN and CDR2 is SYDVKM.

The chain combines TRBV30 with TRBJ2-2, with D unclear. V lost 0 bases to trimming and J lost 2 bases, with 7 bases between them. The CDR3 runs 14 residues. CDR1 is GTSNPN, CDR2 SVGIG, per germline (reference sequence). CDR3 residues: CAWSVISNTGELFF. The CDR3 coding sequence is TGTGCCTGGAGTGTAATTAGCAACACCGGGGAGCTGTTTTTT.

The chain uses TRBV7-8 and TRBJ2-7; D gene unclear. The V and J ends lost 5 bases and 0 bases respectively, with 17 bases between them. This CDR3 contains 16 residues. Germline V gene data show CDR1 as SGHVS and CDR2 as FQNEAQ. CDR3 sequence reads: CASSTPLRQSSYEQYF. The CDR3 DNA sequence: TGTGCCAGCAGCACCCCCCTCCGGCAGAGCTCCTACGAGCAGTACTTC.

CDR3: CASSSSGTSPYEQYF. CDR3 nucleotide sequence: TGTGCCAGCAGTTCCTCGGGGACTTCACCGTACGAGCAGTACTTC. This rearrangement joins TRBV27 to TRBJ2-7; maybe TRBD2 (6 bases). The germline V gene encodes CDR1 MNHEY and CDR2 SMNVEV (reference sequence). V lost 4 bases, J lost 4 bases, and 17 bases lay in between. The CDR3 contains 15 residues.

The rearrangement uses TRBV19 and TRBJ1-6; D unclear. Trimming removed 1 base from V and 5 bases from J, with 9 bases in between. Germline V gene lookup returns CDR1 LNHDA and CDR2 SQIVND (reference sequence). The CDR3 consists of 15 residues. CDR3 sequence reads: CASSIAATNNSPLHF. As DNA, the CDR3 is TGTGCCAGTAGTATAGCAGCGACCAATAATTCACCCCTCCACTTT.

This chain joins TRBV29-1 and TRBJ2-2; D perhaps matches TRBD2 (5 bases). CDR1 and CDR2 (germline): SQVTM, ANQGSEA. The CDR3 sequence is 16 residues long. Trimming left V 7 bases short and J 2 bases short, with 20 bases between. DNA of the CDR3: TGCAGCGCCGAGGGCAGTTTGGGATCAAACACCGGGGAGCTGTTTTTT. Translation gives CSAEGSLGSNTGELFF.

This sequence joins TRBV4-3 and TRBJ2-7; D is undetermined. Germline V gene sequence: CDR1 LGHNA, CDR2 YSLEER. The CDR3 runs 13 residues. V was cut by 1 base and J by 7 bases, with 11 bases left in between. The CDR3 DNA reads TGCGCCAGCAGCCAAGGTGGGGTCGGTGAGCAGTACTTC. Translation: CASSQGGVGEQYF.

The chain has TRBV6-1 and TRBJ2-7, with D tentatively TRBD1 (6 bases). CDR3 length equals 20 residues. In germline, CDR1 is MNHNS, CDR2 SASEGT. The V and J ends lost 2 bases and 2 bases respectively, with 28 bases between them. This CDR3 reads CASSESGHMGARLYTYEQYF. The CDR3 region has the DNA TGTGCCAGCAGTGAAAGTGGACATATGGGGGCCAGGCTATACACCTACGAGCAGTACTTC.

This clone has a single count. The rearrangement uses TRBV5-6 and TRBJ1-6; 7 bases agree with TRBD1. Germline V gene sequence: CDR1 SGHDT, CDR2 YYEEEE. Trimming cost V 4 bases and J 7 bases; bases outside gene matches: 8. This CDR3 has 15 amino acids. The chain's CDR3 is CASSLRGAGNSPLHF. CDR3 DNA: TGTGCCAGCAGCCTCAGGGGGGCTGGGAATTCACCCCTCCACTTT.

This chain joins TRBV9 and TRBJ1-2, with a tentative D call TRBD1 (5 bases). CDR3 length equals 15 residues. Per germline, CDR1 SGDLS and CDR2 YYNGEE. Trimming cost V 3 bases and J 7 bases, with 19 bases left between them. Here the CDR3 DNA reads TGTGCCAGCAGCGCGGGGGGGGTGCCCCTTGGTGGCTACACCTTC. Its protein product is CASSAGGVPLGGYTF.

The chain recombines TRBV4-3 with TRBJ2-3; D ambiguous. The V end lost 0 bases, the J end lost 1 base, and 11 bases lay between the germline ends. Germline V gene sequence: CDR1 LGHNA, CDR2 YSLEER. This CDR3 has 16 residues. The CDR3, as DNA: TGCGCCAGCAGCCAAGAAACACTCAGACGCACAGATACGCAGTATTTT. Its translation is CASSQETLRRTDTQYF.